This T cell receptor (beta chain) emerged from a study of T cells after posttransplantation cyclophosphamide. Trimming cost V 4 bases and J 0 bases, with 8 bases left between them. The CDR3 covers 13 residues. Germline CDR1 SGHDT, CDR2 YYEEEE. TCRdb's table, derived via immunoSEQ multiplex PCR, lists solely in-frame clones and lacks some. The record shows tens of thousands of clones for this sample, with no singletons present. The table lists this clone with many counts. Antigen unknown. The related graft donor's blood sample was taken on the day of bone marrow donation. Study-level findings and limits: TRB clonality was highly associated with recipient CMV seropositivity and reactivation. Donor-recipient repertoire similarity was low at 1-2 months, rising over year one.

The rearrangement joins TRBV5-6 to TRBJ2-7; weak D call: TRBD1 (6 bases). The TCR comes from a man between 40 and 49 years old in good health, CMV-negative, and a related stem cell transplant donor. Sequences were obtained from PBMCs. The CDR3 DNA reads as TGTGCCAGCAGCATCAGGGGCTCCTACGAGCAGTACTTC. It is translated as CASSIRGSYEQYF.